The 22 T cell receptor beta chains in this list originate from one sample, sequenced in a study of beta chain features in type 1 diabetes. Sequenced material consisted of expressed TCRB transcripts (all of the isolated RNA was reverse transcribed). Here immunoSEQ multiplex PCR was the method, and the copy in TCRdb shows in-frame clones only, minus some. The profile shows just over 450,000 clones, approximately 28% of them singletons. Sequenced input: naive CD4+ T cells from blood. All receptors derive from a man younger than 30 in good health.

The CDR3 spells CASSWDNYGYTF. The CDR3 DNA is TGCGCCAGCAGCTGGGACAACTATGGCTACACCTTC. J is TRBJ1-2 and V is TRBV5-1; D may be TRBD1 (5 bases). This CDR3 is 12 amino acids long. V dropped 3 bases and J dropped 2 bases, with 5 bases sitting between them. Germline V gives CDR1 SGHRS, CDR2 YFSETQ.

This clone was picked up a small number of times. The V gene is TRBV29-1, the J gene TRBJ2-7; no clear D. Trimming shortened V by 4 bases and J by 1 base, and 8 bases separated the two germline ends. Germline V gene lookup returns CDR1 SQVTM and CDR2 ANQGSEA. The CDR3 is 12 amino acids. The CDR3 bases are TGCAGCGTTGCTGCGAATTCCTACGAGCAGTACTTC. This encodes CSVAANSYEQYF.

In this sample, this clone turned up a few times. The V call is TRBV25-1, the J call TRBJ2-5; no reliable D call. V gave up 8 bases and J gave up 7 bases, with 11 bases separating them. The CDR3 spans 11 residues. Germline V lookup: CDR1 MGHDK, CDR2 SYGVNS. The CDR3 here is CASVLVGTQYF. In DNA, the CDR3 is TGTGCCAGCGTCCTAGTGGGGACCCAGTACTTC.

In this sample, this clone turned up a few times. This sequence joins TRBV9 and TRBJ2-1, with D tentatively TRBD2 (6 bases). Deletions cut 3 bases from V and 3 bases from J, with 25 bases between. Germline V lookup: CDR1 SGDLS, CDR2 YYNGEE. This CDR3 has 19 residues. The CDR3 sequence is CASSAPGRARRAVYNEQFF. The CDR3 region has the DNA TGTGCCAGCAGCGCACCGGGGCGCGCGCGGAGGGCCGTCTACAATGAGCAGTTCTTC. Using reference TRBV9 and TRBJ2-1 for the parts outside the CDR3, the full variable domain is DSGVTQTPKHLITATGQRVTLRCSPRSGDLSVYWYQQSLDQGLQFLIQYYNGEERAKGNILERFSAQQFPDLHSELNLSSLELGDSALYFCASSAPGRARRAVYNEQFFGPGTRLTVL.

The table lists this clone with a few counts. This chain uses TRBV25-1 with TRBJ2-7; 10 bases map to TRBD1. Germline CDR1 and CDR2: MGHDK and SYGVNS. The trim removed 1 base at V and 6 bases at J, leaving 0 bases unmatched. This CDR3 is 13 amino acids long. CDR3 sequence (DNA): TGTGCCAGCAGTGAATGGGACAGGGGCGAGCAGTACTTC. Amino acids: CASSEWDRGEQYF.

This chain links TRBV7-2 with TRBJ2-5, with D possibly TRBD2 on 6 matching bases. In germline, CDR1 is SGHTA, CDR2 FQGNSA. Trimming cost V 1 base and J 6 bases, with 12 bases left between them. There are 14 residues in the CDR3. Written as DNA, the CDR3 is TGTGCCAGCAGCTTAGTTACTAGCCTCCAGACCCAGTACTTC. Amino acid sequence: CASSLVTSLQTQYF.

This sequence joins TRBV9 and TRBJ2-4; 7 bases map to TRBD2. CDR1 is SGDLS, CDR2 YYNGEE, per germline. CDR3 size: 17 residues. Germline trimming cut 4 bases from V and 6 bases from J; bases unmatched to any gene: 16. Here the CDR3 DNA reads TGTGCCAGCAGCCCCCAGAGGTCCGGGACTAACCCAAACATTCAGTACTTC. Its translation is CASSPQRSGTNPNIQYF.

The chain carries TRBV7-8 and TRBJ2-7; 9 positions match TRBD2. V lost 2 bases, J lost 4 bases, and 15 bases stayed unmatched. Germline V gives CDR1 SGHVS, CDR2 FQNEAQ. The CDR3 loop spans 18 amino acids. The CDR3 sequence: CASSLSPGIAGVRYEQYF. The CDR3 region has the DNA TGTGCCAGCAGCTTAAGCCCTGGAATAGCGGGAGTTCGGTACGAGCAGTACTTC.

In the case of this clone: Other DNA sequences within the sample encode an identical CDR3. The CDR3 bases are TGTGCCTGGAGTGTAGGAGGGACTAATGAAAAACTGTTTTTT. It specifies CAWSVGGTNEKLFF. This chain connects TRBV30 to TRBJ1-4; no definite D call. Germline V lookup: CDR1 GTSNPN, CDR2 SVGIG (reference sequence). The CDR3 sequence is 14 residues long. The germline V and J ends were trimmed by 0 bases and 2 bases, with 7 bases remaining between them.

The chain carries TRBV9 and TRBJ2-7, with D hard to call. The CDR3 covers 12 residues. V lost 2 bases and J 7 bases, leaving 10 bases between the germline ends. Germline V gene data show CDR1 as SGDLS and CDR2 as YYNGEE. CDR3 amino acids: CASSVLSGEQYF. The CDR3 DNA follows: TGTGCCAGCAGCGTGCTCTCAGGAGAGCAGTACTTC.

A note on this clone: Other DNA sequences in the same sample also yield this CDR3. This chain's CDR3 is CASSLGLAASYNEQFF. The CDR3 bases are TGTGCCAGCAGCTTAGGACTAGCGGCGTCCTACAATGAGCAGTTCTTC. The chain employs TRBV7-2 and TRBJ2-1; 9 bases map to TRBD2. Per the germline V gene, CDR1 is SGHTA and CDR2 is FQGNSA. This CDR3 spans 16 amino acids. Unmatched junction bases numbered 2, after V lost 1 base and J lost 1 base.

This clone occurred a few times. The chain recombines TRBV18 with TRBJ2-1; D not resolved. Trimming removed 1 base at V and 5 bases at J, with 6 bases between. Germline lookup yields CDR1 KGHSH and CDR2 LQKENI. The CDR3 runs 13 residues. CDR3 residues: CASSPQMDNEQFF. The CDR3 nucleotides are TGTGCCAGCTCACCACAGATGGACAATGAGCAGTTCTTC.

This chain joins TRBV29-1 and TRBJ2-7, with 7 bases identical to TRBD1. The germline V gene encodes CDR1 SQVTM and CDR2 ANQGSEA. The junction had 5 bases not matched to a gene; V was cut back by 7 bases and J by 5 bases. This CDR3 is 11 amino acids long. CDR3 loop: CSGQQGNEQYF. The CDR3 region has the DNA TGCAGCGGGCAACAGGGGAACGAGCAGTACTTC.

This clone has more than one count but fewer than ten. V is TRBV27 and J is TRBJ1-1, with D possibly being TRBD1 (6 bases). The V and J ends lost 5 bases and 0 bases respectively, with 13 bases between them. The CDR3 is 15 amino acids. Per germline, CDR1 MNHEY and CDR2 SMNVEV (reference sequence). CDR3 residues: CASSPDRLMNTEAFF. For the CDR3, the DNA is TGTGCCAGCAGTCCGGACAGATTGATGAACACTGAAGCTTTCTTT.

A few counts support this clone. This chain connects TRBV7-7 to TRBJ2-3, with TRBD2 matching 14 bases. Germline values: CDR1 SSHAT, CDR2 FNYEAQ (reference sequence). This CDR3 contains 16 residues. The ends lost 5 bases at V and 1 base at J; junction bases unmatched: 2. The CDR3 loop reads CASSAGLAGGTDTQYF. The CDR3 bases are TGTGCCAGCAGCGCGGGACTAGCGGGAGGCACAGATACGCAGTATTTT.

The genes are TRBV9 and TRBJ2-7; 10 bases are shared with TRBD2. This CDR3 has 14 residues. Looked up from germline, CDR1 is SGDLS and CDR2 is YYNGEE. The V gene end was trimmed by 4 bases and the J gene end by 6 bases; junction bases not matched to a gene: 7. The CDR3 is CASSSGLAALEQYF. The CDR3 DNA sequence: TGTGCCAGCAGCTCCGGACTAGCGGCTCTCGAGCAGTACTTC.

This clone was counted only a few times. This rearrangement joins TRBV9 to TRBJ2-2, with D possibly being TRBD1 (6 bases). CDR1 SGDLS and CDR2 YYNGEE come from the germline V gene. Trimming removed 3 bases at V and 7 bases at J, with 13 bases between. This CDR3 region has 14 residues. CDR3 in amino acids: CASSAYQGIGELFF. The DNA of the CDR3 is TGTGCCAGCAGCGCGTACCAGGGGATCGGGGAGCTGTTTTTT.

The chain carries TRBV14 and TRBJ2-5; TRBD1 matches 8 bases. This CDR3 contains 15 residues. Germline V CDR1 and CDR2: SGHDN, FVKESK. V shed 3 bases, J shed 4 bases, and the junction held 7 bases outside the gene matches. The DNA of the CDR3 is TGTGCCAGCAGCCACCCCGACAGGGGACCAGAGACCCAGTACTTC. It yields the protein CASSHPDRGPETQYF.

This clone was detected once. At the DNA level, this CDR3 is encoded by other sequences in the same sample as well. This sequence joins TRBV7-9 and TRBJ2-3; no clear D. Germline-derived CDR1 and CDR2 are SEHNR and FQNEAQ (reference sequence). This CDR3 spans 14 amino acids. The V end lost 3 bases, the J end lost 3 bases, and 10 bases lay between the germline ends. The DNA for the CDR3 is TGTGCCAGCAGCTTGTCGGGCGGAACAGATACGCAGTATTTT. Amino acids: CASSLSGGTDTQYF.

The J gene is TRBJ1-5, the V gene TRBV30; 8 bases agree with TRBD1. The V gene's germline CDR1 is GTSNPN and CDR2 SVGIG (reference sequence). Losses at the gene ends were 3 bases for V and 5 bases for J; bases not matched to a gene: 3. The CDR3 is 13 residues long. The CDR3 here is CAWRNRGDQPQHF. The CDR3 DNA reads as TGTGCCTGGAGGAACAGGGGGGATCAGCCCCAGCATTTT.

This clone appeared a few times. This chain links TRBV18 with TRBJ2-7; no clear D. CDR3 size: 15 residues. CDR1 KGHSH and CDR2 LQKENI come from the germline V gene. Trimming cost V 0 bases and J 7 bases, with 16 bases left between them. As DNA, the CDR3 is TGTGCCAGCTCACCACCGGGAAGGCTGATTTGGGAGCAGTACTTC. This translates into CASSPPGRLIWEQYF.

The CDR3 protein is CSVNQVLNTEAFF. CDR3 nucleotide sequence: TGCAGCGTAAATCAGGTACTGAACACTGAAGCTTTCTTT. The chain uses TRBV29-1 and TRBJ1-1; D is ambiguous. This CDR3 has 13 amino acids. Trimming stripped 6 bases from V and 0 bases from J, with 11 bases between. Germline CDR1 reads SQVTM; CDR2 reads ANQGSEA.